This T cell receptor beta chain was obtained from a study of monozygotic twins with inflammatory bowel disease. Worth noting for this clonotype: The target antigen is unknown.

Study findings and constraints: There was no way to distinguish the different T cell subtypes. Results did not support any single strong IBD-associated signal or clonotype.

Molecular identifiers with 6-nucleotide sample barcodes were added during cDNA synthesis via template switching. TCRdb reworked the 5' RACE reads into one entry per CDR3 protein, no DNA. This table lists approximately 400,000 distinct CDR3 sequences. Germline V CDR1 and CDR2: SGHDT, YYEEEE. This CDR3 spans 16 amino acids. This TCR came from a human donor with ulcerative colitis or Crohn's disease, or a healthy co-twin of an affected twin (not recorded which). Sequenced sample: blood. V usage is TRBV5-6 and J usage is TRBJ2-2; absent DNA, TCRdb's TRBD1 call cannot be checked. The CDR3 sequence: CASSRLDRANTGELFF.